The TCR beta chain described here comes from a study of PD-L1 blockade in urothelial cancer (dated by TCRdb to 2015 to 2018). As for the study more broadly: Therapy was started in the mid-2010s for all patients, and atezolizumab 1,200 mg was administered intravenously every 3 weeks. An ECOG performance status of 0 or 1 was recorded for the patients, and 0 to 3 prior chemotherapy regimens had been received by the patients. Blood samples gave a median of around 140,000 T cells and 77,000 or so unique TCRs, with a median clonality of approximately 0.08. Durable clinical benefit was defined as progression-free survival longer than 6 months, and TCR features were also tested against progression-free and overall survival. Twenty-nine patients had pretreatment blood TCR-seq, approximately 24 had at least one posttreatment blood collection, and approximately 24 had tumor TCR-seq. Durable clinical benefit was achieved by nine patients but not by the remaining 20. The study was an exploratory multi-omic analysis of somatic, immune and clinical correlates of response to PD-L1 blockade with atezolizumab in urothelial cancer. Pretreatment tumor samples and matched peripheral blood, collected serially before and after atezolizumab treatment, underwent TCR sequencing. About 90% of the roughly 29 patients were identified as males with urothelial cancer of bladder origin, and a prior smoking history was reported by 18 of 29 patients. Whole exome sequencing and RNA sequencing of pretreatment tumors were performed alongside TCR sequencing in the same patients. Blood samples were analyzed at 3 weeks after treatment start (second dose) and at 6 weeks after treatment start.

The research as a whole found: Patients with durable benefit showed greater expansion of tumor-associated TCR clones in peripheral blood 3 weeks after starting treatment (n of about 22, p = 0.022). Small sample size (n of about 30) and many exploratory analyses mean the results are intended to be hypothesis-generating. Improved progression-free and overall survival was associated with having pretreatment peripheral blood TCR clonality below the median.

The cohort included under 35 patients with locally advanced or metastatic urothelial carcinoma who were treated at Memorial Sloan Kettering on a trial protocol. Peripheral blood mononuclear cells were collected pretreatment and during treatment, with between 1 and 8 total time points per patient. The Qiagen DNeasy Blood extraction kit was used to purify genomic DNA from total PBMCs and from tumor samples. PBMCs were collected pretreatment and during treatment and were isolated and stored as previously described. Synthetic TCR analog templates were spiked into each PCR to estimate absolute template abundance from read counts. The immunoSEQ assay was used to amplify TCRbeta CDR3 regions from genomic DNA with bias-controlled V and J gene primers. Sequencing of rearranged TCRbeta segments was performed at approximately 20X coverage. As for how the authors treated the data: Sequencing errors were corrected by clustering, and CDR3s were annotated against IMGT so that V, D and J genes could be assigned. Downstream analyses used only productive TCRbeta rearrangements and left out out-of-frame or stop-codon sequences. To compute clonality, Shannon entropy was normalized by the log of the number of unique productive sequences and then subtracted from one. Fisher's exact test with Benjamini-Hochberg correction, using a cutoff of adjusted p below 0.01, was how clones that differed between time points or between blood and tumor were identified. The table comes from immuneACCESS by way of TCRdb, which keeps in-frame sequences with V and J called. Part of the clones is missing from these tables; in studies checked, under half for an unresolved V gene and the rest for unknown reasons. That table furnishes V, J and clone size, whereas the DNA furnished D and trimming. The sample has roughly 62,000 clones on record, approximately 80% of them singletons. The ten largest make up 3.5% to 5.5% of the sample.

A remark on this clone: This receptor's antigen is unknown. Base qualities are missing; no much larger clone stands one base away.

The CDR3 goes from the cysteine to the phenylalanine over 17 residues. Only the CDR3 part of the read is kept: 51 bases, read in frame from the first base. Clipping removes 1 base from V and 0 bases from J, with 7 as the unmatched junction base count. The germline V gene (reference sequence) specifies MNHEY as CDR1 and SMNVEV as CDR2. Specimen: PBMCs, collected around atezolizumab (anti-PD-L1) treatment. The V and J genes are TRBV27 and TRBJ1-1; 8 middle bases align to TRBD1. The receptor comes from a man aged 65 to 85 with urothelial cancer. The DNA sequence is TGTGCCAGCAGTTTATTGTCGCAGGGGGCTATGAACACTGAAGCTTTCTTT. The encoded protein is CASSLLSQGAMNTEAFF.